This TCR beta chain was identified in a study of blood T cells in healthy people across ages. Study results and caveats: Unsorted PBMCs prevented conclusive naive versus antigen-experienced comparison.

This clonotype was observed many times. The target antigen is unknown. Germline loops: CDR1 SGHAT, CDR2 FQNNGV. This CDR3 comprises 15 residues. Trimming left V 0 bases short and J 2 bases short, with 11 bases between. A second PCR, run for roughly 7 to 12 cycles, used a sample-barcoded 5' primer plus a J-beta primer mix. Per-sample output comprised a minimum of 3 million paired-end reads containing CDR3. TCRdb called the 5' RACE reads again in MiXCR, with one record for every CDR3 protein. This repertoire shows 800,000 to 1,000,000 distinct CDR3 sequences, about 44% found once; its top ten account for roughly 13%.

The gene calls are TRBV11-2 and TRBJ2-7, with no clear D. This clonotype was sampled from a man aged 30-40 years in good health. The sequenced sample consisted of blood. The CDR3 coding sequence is TGTGCCAGCAGCTTAGAGTCCGCACCAGCCTACGAGCAGTACTTC. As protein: CASSLESAPAYEQYF.